This T cell receptor (beta chain) comes out of a study of cytomegalovirus exposure and HLA in healthy donors. PCR employed 60 Vbeta and 13 Jbeta primers. Measured with immunoSEQ multiplex PCR; TCRdb has only the in-frame clones, and not every one. The sample shows about 98,000 clones, 75% to 85% of them seen only once. With V trimmed by 2 bases and J by 2 bases, 3 bases remained unmatched. This CDR3 spans 14 amino acids. Germline V CDR1 and CDR2: SGHKS, YYEKEE (reference sequence). The specimen was PBMCs. The chain joins TRBV5-5 to TRBJ2-5; TRBD1 matches at 7 bases. The clonotype was recovered from a man aged 18 to 30 in good health and CMV-seropositive. CDR3 in amino acids: CASSLQGLQETQYF. CDR3 sequence (DNA): TGTGCCAGCAGCTTACAGGGGCTACAAGAGACCCAGTACTTC.